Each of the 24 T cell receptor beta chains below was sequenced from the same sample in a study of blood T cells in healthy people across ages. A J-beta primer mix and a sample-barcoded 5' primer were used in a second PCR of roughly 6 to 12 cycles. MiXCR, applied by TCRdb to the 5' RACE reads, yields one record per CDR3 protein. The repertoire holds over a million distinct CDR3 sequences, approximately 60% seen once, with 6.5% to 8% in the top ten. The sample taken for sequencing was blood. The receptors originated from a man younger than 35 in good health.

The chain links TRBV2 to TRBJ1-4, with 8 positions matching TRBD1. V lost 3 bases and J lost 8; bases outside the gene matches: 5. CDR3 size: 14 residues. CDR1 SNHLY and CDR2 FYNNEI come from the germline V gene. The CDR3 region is CASSERTGGEKLFF. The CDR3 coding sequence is TGTGCCAGCAGTGAGCGAACAGGGGGGGAAAAACTGTTTTTT.

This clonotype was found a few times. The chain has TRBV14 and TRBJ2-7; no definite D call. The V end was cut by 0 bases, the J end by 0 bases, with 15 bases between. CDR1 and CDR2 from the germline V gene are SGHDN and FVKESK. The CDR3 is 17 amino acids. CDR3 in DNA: TGTGCCAGCAGCCAAGATACAAGTCCCCTTAGCTCCTACGAGCAGTACTTC. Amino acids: CASSQDTSPLSSYEQYF. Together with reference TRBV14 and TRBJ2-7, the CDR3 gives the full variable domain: EAGVTQFPSHSVIEKGQTVTLRCDPISGHDNLYWYRRVMGKEIKFLLHFVKESKQDESGMPNNRFLAERTGGTYSTLKVQPAELEDSGVYFCASSQDTSPLSSYEQYFGPGTRLTVT.

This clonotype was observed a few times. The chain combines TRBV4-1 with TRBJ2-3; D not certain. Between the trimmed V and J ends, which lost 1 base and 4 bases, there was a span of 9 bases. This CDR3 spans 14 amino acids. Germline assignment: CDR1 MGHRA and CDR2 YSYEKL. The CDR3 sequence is CASSQVRRADTQYF. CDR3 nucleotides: TGCGCCAGCAGCCAAGTCCGCAGAGCAGATACGCAGTATTTT.

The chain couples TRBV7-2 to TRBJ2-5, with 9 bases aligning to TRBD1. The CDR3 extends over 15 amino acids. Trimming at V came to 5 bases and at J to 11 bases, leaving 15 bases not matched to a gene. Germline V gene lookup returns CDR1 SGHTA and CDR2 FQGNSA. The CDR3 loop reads CASSPGQGSVHEQYF. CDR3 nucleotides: TGTGCCAGCAGCCCGGGACAGGGATCTGTCCATGAGCAGTACTTC.

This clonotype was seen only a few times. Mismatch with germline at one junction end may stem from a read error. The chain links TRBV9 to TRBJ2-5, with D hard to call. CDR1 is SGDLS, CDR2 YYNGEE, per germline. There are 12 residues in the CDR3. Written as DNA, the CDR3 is TGCGCCAGCAGCGCCTCTCGTGGGACCCAGTACTTC. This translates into CASSASRGTQYF. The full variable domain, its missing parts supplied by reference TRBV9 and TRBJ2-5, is DSGVTQTPKHLITATGQRVTLRCSPRSGDLSVYWYQQSLDQGLQFLIQYYNGEERAKGNILERFSAQQFPDLHSELNLSSLELGDSALYFCASSASRGTQYFGPGTRLLVL.

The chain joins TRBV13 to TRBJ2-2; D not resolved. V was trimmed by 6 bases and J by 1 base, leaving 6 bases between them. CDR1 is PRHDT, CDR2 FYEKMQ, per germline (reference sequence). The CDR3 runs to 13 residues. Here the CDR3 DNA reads TGTGCCAGCAGTGGCGTGAACACCGGGGAGCTGTTTTTT. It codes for CASSGVNTGELFF.

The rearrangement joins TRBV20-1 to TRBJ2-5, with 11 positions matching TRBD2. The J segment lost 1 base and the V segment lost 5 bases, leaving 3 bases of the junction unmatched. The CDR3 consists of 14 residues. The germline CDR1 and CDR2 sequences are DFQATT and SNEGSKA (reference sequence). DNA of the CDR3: TGCAGTGCTCAAGGGACTAGCGGCCAAGAGACCCAGTACTTC. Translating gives CSAQGTSGQETQYF.

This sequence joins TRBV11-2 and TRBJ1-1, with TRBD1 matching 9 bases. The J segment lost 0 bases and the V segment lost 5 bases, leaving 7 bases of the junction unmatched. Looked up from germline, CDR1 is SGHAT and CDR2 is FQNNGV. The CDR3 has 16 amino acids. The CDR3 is CASSQGQGLMNTEAFF. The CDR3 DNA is TGTGCCAGCAGCCAAGGACAGGGGTTGATGAACACTGAAGCTTTCTTT.

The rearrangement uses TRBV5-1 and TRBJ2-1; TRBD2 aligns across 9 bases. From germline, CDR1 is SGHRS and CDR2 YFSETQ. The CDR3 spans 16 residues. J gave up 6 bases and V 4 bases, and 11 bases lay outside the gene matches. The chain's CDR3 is CASSERLAGRTNEQFF. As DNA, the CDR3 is TGCGCCAGCAGCGAACGCCTAGCGGGGAGAACCAATGAGCAGTTCTTC.

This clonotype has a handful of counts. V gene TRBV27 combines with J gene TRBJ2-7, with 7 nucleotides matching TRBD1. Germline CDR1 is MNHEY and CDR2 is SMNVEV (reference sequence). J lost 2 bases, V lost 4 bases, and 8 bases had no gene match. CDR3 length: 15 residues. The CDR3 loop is CASSYMTGNPYEQYF. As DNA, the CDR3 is TGTGCCAGCAGTTACATGACAGGGAACCCCTACGAGCAGTACTTC.

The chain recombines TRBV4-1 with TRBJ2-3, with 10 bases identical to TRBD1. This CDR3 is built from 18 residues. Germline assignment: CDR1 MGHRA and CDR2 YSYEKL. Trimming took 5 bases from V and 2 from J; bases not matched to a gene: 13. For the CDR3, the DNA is TGCGCCAGCAGCTCCCCCCGCCGGGACAGGGGTTTCACAGATACGCAGTATTTT. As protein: CASSSPRRDRGFTDTQYF.

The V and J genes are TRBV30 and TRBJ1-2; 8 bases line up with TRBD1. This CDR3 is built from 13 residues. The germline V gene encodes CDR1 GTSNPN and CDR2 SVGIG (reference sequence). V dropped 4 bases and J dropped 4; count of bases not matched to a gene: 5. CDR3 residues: CAWNQGASYGYTF. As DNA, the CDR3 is TGTGCCTGGAACCAGGGGGCGAGCTATGGCTACACCTTC.

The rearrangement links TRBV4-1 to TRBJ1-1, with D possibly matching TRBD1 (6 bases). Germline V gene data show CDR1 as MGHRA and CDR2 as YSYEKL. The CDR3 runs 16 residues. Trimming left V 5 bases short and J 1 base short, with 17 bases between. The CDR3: CASSDVGRGTNTEAFF. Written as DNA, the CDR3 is TGCGCCAGCAGCGACGTGGGGAGGGGGACGAACACTGAAGCTTTCTTT.

The CDR3 nucleotides read TGCAGCGTCGCCAGGGGTACGGGGAATACTGAAGCTTTCTTT. This sequence encodes CSVARGTGNTEAFF. This chain links TRBV29-1 with TRBJ1-1; TRBD1 might be the D (6 bases). The CDR3 is made up of 14 amino acids. V was pared by 6 bases and J by 5 bases, with 19 bases between. Germline values: CDR1 SQVTM, CDR2 ANQGSEA.

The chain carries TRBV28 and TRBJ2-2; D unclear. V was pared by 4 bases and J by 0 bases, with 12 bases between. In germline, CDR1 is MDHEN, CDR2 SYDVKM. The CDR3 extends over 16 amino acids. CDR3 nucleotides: TGTGCCAGCAGTTACCCGTACAGATCGAACACCGGGGAGCTGTTTTTT. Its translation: CASSYPYRSNTGELFF.

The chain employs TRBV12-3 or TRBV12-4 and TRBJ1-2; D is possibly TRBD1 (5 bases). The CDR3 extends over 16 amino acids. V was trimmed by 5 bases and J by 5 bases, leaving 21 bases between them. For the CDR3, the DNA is TGTGCCAGCAGTCCGCAAGGCGACGGGGGGGAGTATGGCTACACCTTC. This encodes CASSPQGDGGEYGYTF.

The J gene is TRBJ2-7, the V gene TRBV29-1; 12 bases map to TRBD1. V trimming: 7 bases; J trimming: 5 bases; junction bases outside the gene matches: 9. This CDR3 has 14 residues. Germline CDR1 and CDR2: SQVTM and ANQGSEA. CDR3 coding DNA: TGCAGCGCCGCGTCCGGGACAGGGGGCCACGAGCAGTACTTC. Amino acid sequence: CSAASGTGGHEQYF.

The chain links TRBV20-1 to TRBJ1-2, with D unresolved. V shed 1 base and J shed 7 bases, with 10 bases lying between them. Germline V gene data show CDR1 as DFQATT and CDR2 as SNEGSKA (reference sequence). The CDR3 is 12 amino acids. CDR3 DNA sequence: TGCAGTGCTAGAGGTGGAGGACTTGGCTACACCTTC. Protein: CSARGGGLGYTF.

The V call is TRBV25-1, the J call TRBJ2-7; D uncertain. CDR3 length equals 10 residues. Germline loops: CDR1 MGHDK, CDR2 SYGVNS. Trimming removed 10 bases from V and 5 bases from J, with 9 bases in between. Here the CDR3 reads CATRRDEQYF. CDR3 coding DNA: TGTGCCACACGGCGAGACGAGCAGTACTTC.

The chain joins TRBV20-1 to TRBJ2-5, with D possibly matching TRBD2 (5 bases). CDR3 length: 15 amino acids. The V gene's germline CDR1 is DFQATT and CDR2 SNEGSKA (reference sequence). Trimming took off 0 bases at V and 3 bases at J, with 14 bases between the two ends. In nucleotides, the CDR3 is TGCAGTGCTAGAGATTTCGGGGAACAGAAAGAGACCCAGTACTTC. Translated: CSARDFGEQKETQYF.

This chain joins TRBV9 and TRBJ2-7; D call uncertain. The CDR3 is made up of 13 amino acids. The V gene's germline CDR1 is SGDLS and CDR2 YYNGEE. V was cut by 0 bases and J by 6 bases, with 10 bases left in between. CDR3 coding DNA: TGTGCCAGCAGCGTAGATGCATCCGGCGAGCAGTACTTC. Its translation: CASSVDASGEQYF.

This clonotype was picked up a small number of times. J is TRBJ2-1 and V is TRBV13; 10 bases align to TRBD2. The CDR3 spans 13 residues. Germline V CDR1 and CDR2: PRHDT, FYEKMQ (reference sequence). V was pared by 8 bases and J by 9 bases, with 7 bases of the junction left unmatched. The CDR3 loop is CASGLAGVGEQFF. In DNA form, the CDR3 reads TGTGCCAGCGGCCTAGCGGGAGTGGGTGAGCAGTTCTTC.

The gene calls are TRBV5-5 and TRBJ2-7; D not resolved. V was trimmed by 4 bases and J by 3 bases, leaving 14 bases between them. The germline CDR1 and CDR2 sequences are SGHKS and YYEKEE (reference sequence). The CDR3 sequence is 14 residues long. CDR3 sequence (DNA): TGTGCCAGCAGCCAGGCCTCGGACCACTACGAGCAGTACTTC. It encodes CASSQASDHYEQYF.

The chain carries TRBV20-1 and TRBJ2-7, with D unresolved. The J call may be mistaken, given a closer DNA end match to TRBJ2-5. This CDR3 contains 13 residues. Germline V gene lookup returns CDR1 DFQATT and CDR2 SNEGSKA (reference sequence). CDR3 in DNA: TGCAGTGCTAGACCCCGCAGTCAAGAGACCCAGTACTTC. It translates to CSARPRSQETQYF.